The clone carrying this TCR beta chain was seen repeatedly, ten times or more. No antigen is known for it. V was clipped by 4 bases and J by 0 bases, with 13 bases between them. This CDR3 is 15 amino acids long. Germline loops: CDR1 SQVTM, CDR2 ANQGSEA. The authors made cDNA by 5'RACE with 10-nucleotide random UMIs. Each CDR3 protein is one row after TCRdb ran MiXCR on the 5' RACE reads. The repertoire holds 50,000 to 70,000 distinct CDR3 sequences, with less than 5.5% as singletons. The data were taken from a study of neurological immune-mediated disorders. Study conclusions and caveats: In HTLV-1-associated myelopathy, TCR clonal expansion was greatest, and in multiple sclerosis it was least, below healthy controls.

This TCR was recovered from a man between 25 and 39 years old with multiple sclerosis. The chain has TRBV29-1 and TRBJ2-1; D not resolved. Input material: PBMCs. DNA of the CDR3: TGCAGCGTTGGAGAGGTCAGAGGCTCCTACAATGAGCAGTTCTTC. Translating it yields CSVGEVRGSYNEQFF.